Sequencing of this T cell receptor beta chain was carried out in a study of blood T cell repertoires in COVID-19. Study in general: Samples taken during acute and convalescent COVID-19 were collected in the United States, Italy and Spain. T cells, B-cell-depleted T cells, or PBMCs provided the cDNA or gDNA that served as material.

The germline CDR1 and CDR2 sequences are SNHLY and FYNNEI. This CDR3 has 16 residues. V was trimmed by 0 bases and J by 10 bases, leaving 16 bases between them. As handled by the study authors: Researchers report that nucleated cell counts were estimated from reference gene primer amplification. Produced via immunoSEQ multiplex PCR; TCRdb's table is partial and in-frame only. That table furnishes V, J and clone size, whereas the DNA furnished D and trimming. The sample holds about 150,000 clones, more than 65% seen once. The sample was peripheral blood. The sequence was collected from a woman aged 45 to 65 in a cohort sampled during active or convalescent COVID-19. The J gene is TRBJ1-6, the V gene TRBV2; tentative D call: TRBD1 (5 bases). The DNA of the CDR3 is TGTGCCAGCAGTGAAGCAGGCCAGGGAGGGATGTCACCCCTCCACTTT. Translated: CASSEAGQGGMSPLHF. The complete variable domain, with remaining parts taken from reference TRBV2 and TRBJ1-6, reads EPEVTQTPSHQVTQMGQEVILRCVPISNHLYFYWYRQILGQKVEFLVSFYNNEISEKSEIFDDQFSVERPDGSNFTLKIRSTKLEDSAMYFCASSEAGQGGMSPLHFGNGTRLTVT.